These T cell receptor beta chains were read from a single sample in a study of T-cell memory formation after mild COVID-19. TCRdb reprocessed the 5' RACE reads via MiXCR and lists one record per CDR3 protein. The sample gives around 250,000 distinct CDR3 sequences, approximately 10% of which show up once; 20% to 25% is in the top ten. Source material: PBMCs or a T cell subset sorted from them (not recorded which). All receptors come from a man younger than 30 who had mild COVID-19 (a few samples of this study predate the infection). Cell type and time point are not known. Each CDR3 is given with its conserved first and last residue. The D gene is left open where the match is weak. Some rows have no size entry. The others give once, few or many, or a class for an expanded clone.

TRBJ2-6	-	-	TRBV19	CASSNTANSGANVLTF	TGTGCCAGTAGTAACACAGCGAACTCTGGGGCCAACGTCCTGACTTTC
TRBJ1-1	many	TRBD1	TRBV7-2	CAIPNRGQVNTEAFF	TGTGCCATCCCAAACAGGGGGCAAGTGAACACTGAAGCTTTCTTT
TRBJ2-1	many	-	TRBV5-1	CASSRALVNEQFF	TGCGCCAGCAGCCGCGCACTAGTTAATGAGCAGTTCTTC
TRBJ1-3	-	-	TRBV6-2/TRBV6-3	CASSYNSGNTIYF	TGTGCCAGCAGTTACAACTCTGGAAACACCATATATTTT
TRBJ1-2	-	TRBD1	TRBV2	CASTATGGGGYTF	TGTGCCAGCACAGCGACAGGGGGAGGAGGCTACACCTTC
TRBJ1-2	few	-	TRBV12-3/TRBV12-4	CASSLVEGGLGYGYTF	TGTGCCAGCAGTTTAGTGGAAGGAGGGCTCGGGTATGGCTACACCTTC
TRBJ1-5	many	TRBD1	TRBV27	CASSLRQGGGPQHF	TGTGCCAGCAGTTTAAGACAGGGGGGTGGGCCCCAGCATTTT
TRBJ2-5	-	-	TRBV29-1	CSVDDGFRQETQYF	TGCAGCGTTGATGATGGGTTTCGGCAAGAGACCCAGTACTTC
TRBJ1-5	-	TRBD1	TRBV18	CASSPTGANNQPQHF	TGTGCCAGCTCGCCGACAGGGGCGAATAATCAGCCCCAGCATTTT
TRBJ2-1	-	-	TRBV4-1	CASSQPFRGNEQFF	TGCGCCAGCAGCCAACCTTTCAGGGGTAATGAGCAGTTCTTC
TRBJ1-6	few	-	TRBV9	CASSVGGGSPLHF	TGTGCCAGCAGCGTAGGAGGCGGTTCACCCCTCCACTTT
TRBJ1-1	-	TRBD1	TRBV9	CASSPGQTWNTEAFF	TGTGCCAGCAGCCCGGGACAGACTTGGAACACTGAAGCTTTCTTT
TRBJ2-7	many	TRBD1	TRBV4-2	CASSQVSGQGGTYEQYF	TGTGCCAGCAGCCAAGTGTCGGGACAGGGAGGAACCTACGAGCAGTACTTC
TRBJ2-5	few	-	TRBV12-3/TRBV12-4	CASRRADQETQYF	TGTGCCAGCCGACGGGCGGACCAAGAGACCCAGTACTTC
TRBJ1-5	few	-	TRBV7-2	CASSLFDTSNQPQHF	TGTGCCAGCAGCCTTTTTGACACTAGCAATCAGCCCCAGCATTTT
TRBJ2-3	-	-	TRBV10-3	CAIRAASTDTQYF	TGTGCCATCAGAGCAGCTAGCACAGATACGCAGTATTTT
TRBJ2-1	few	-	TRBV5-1	CASSYTLSSYNEQFF	TGCGCCAGCAGCTACACCCTGAGCTCCTACAATGAGCAGTTCTTC
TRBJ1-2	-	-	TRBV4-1	CASSSQAVHGYTF	TGCGCCAGCAGCTCACAGGCGGTCCATGGCTACACCTTC
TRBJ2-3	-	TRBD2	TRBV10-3	CAISPSGSSTDTQYF	TGTGCCATCAGCCCTAGCGGGTCCAGCACAGATACGCAGTATTTT
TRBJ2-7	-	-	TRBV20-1	CSARRGAGSYEQYF	TGCAGTGCCAGAAGGGGGGCAGGGTCCTACGAGCAGTACTTC
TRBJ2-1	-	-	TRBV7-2	CASSRDRRGSYNEQFF	TGTGCCAGCAGTCGGGACAGGCGGGGGTCCTACAATGAGCAGTTCTTC
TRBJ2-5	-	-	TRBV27	CASSLVGQQETQYF	TGTGCCAGCAGTTTGGTCGGACAGCAAGAGACCCAGTACTTC
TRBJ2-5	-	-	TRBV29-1	CSVVEGRRQETQYF	TGCAGCGTTGTAGAGGGGCGTCGTCAAGAGACCCAGTACTTC
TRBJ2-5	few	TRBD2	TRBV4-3	CASSDWTSGAETQYF	TGCGCCAGCAGCGACTGGACTAGCGGGGCGGAGACCCAGTACTTC
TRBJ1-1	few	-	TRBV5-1	CASNHGENTEAFF	TGCGCCAGCAATCACGGGGAGAACACTGAAGCTTTCTTT
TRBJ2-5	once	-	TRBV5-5	CASSLYGRGYQETQYF	TGTGCCAGCAGCTTGTATGGTCGAGGGTACCAAGAGACCCAGTACTTC
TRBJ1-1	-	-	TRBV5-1	CASSLATGRNTEAFF	TGCGCCAGCAGCTTGGCCACGGGACGGAACACTGAAGCTTTCTTT
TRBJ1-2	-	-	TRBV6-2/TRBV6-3	CASSTGTGIGYTF	TGTGCCAGCAGTACGGGAACAGGGATCGGCTACACCTTC
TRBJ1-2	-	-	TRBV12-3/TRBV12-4	CASSCGFRTRGEGPLCGYTF	TGTGCCAGCAGTTGCGGTTTCCGGACTAGGGGAGAAGGTCCGTTATGTGGCTACACCTTC
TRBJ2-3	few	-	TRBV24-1	CATSEFRGSSTDTQYF	TGTGCCACCAGCGAGTTCCGGGGGTCTAGCACAGATACGCAGTATTTT
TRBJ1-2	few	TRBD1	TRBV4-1	CASSPGQGPNYGYTF	TGCGCCAGCAGCCCCGGACAGGGCCCTAACTATGGCTACACCTTC
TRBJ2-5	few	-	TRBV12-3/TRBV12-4	CASSLTTQYF	TGTGCCAGCAGTTTAACGACCCAGTACTTC
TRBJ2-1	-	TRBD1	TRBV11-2	CASSPGDRVSEQFF	TGTGCCAGCAGCCCGGGGGACAGGGTTAGTGAGCAGTTCTTC
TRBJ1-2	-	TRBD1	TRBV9	CASSVGDSPYGYTF	TGTGCCAGCAGCGTGGGGGACAGTCCCTATGGCTACACCTTC
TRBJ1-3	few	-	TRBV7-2	CASSLAGYSGNTIYF	TGTGCCAGCAGCTTAGCGGGCTACTCTGGAAACACCATATATTTT
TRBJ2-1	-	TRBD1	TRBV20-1	CSARPGTGTTSYNEQFF	TGCAGTGCTAGGCCGGGGACAGGGACGACCTCCTACAATGAGCAGTTCTTC
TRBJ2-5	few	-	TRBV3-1	CASSLQGSGTQYF	TGTGCCAGCAGCCTACAGGGTTCGGGGACCCAGTACTTC